This T cell receptor (beta chain) was retrieved from a study of T cells in Graves' hyperthyroidism and ophthalmopathy. Study as a whole: At initial diagnosis, before any treatment had begun, peripheral blood was obtained.

Graves' hyperthyroidism showing no ophthalmopathy progression within 18 months was considered stable. The diagnoses drew upon clinical symptoms, serum thyroxine and TRAb, thyroid ultrasound and orbital computed tomography. Trimming stripped 5 bases from V and 6 bases from J, with 10 bases between. In germline, CDR1 is SEHNR, CDR2 FQNEAQ (reference sequence). The CDR3 totals 12 residues. Findings of the study overall: The model identified upcoming ophthalmopathy a median 6.5 months ahead of onset.

Amplification yielded TCR beta CDR3 regions, with RNA transcripts as the source. The TCR CDR3 first-round RT-PCR relied on the HTBI primer set. MiXCR, run by TCRdb on the multiplex PCR reads, gives a single entry per CDR3 protein. The sample yields about 840,000 distinct CDR3 sequences, roughly 40% seen once. As regards this clonotype: Its target is not known.

This TCR was sampled from a man between 18 and 35 years old with Graves' hyperthyroidism. V and J are TRBV7-9 and TRBJ1-2, with D tentatively TRBD1 (5 bases). The sample was blood. The CDR3 DNA follows: TGTGCCAGCAGCAGTTTCAGGGATGGCTACACCTTC. Translation gives CASSSFRDGYTF.